This TCR beta chain was retrieved from a study of T-cell reconstitution after alpha-beta-depleted transplantation in children. This clonotype was observed a handful of times. From germline, CDR1 is MGHRA and CDR2 YSYEKL. Germline trimming cut 0 bases from V and 9 bases from J; bases unmatched to any gene: 4. This CDR3 is 14 amino acids long. During its preparation, the TCRbeta library received unique molecular identifiers. TCRdb independently ran MiXCR on the PCR reads; one entry per CDR3 protein. The sample lists a few hundred thousand distinct CDR3 sequences, 25% to 30% occurring once. The sample consisted of PBMCs, taken before TCRalphabeta/CD19-depleted stem cell transplant. The sequence came from a boy under two years old with Wiskott-Aldrich syndrome, due to receive a stem cell transplant. The gene calls are TRBV4-1 and TRBJ2-1; 8 bases align to TRBD2. The CDR3 region is CASSQEGAGGEQFF. CDR3 nucleotide sequence: TGCGCCAGCAGCCAAGAAGGGGCGGGGGGTGAGCAGTTCTTC.